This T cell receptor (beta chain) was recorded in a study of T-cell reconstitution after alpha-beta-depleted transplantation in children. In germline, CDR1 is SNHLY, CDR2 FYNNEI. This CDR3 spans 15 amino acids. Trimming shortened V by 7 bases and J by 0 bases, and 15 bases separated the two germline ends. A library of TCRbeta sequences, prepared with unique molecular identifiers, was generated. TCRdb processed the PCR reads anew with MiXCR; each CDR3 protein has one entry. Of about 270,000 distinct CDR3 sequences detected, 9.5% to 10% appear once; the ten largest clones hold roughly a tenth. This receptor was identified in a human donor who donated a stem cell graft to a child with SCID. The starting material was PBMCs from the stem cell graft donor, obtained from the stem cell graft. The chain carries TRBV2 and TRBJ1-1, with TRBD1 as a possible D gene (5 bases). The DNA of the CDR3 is TGTGCCAGCACCGCGGGGCAGGCGGTGAACACTGAAGCTTTCTTT. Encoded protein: CASTAGQAVNTEAFF. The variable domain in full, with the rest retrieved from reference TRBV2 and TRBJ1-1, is EPEVTQTPSHQVTQMGQEVILRCVPISNHLYFYWYRQILGQKVEFLVSFYNNEISEKSEIFDDQFSVERPDGSNFTLKIRSTKLEDSAMYFCASTAGQAVNTEAFFGQGTRLTVV.